A single sample is the source of the 9 T cell receptor beta chains below, sequenced in a study of OX40 agonist ivuxolimab in advanced cancers. Sequencing used immunoSEQ multiplex PCR; TCRdb keeps in-frame clones, though not all of them. This repertoire shows tens of thousands of clones, around 90% found once; its top ten account for 10%. Sequencing was performed on CD4+ or CD8+ T cells sorted from blood, taken in a trial of the OX40 agonist ivuxolimab. These TCRs come from an adult with an advanced solid tumor such as melanoma, head and neck, liver or kidney cancer.

This chain connects TRBV5-1 to TRBJ2-2; D assignment may be TRBD1 or TRBD2 (5 bases each). The CDR3 runs 14 residues. The germline V gene has CDR1 SGHRS and CDR2 YFSETQ. The V end lost 2 bases, the J end lost 6 bases, and 11 bases lay between the germline ends. This CDR3 reads CASSFLGGAGELFF. CDR3 sequence (DNA): TGCGCCAGCAGCTTTCTTGGGGGAGCCGGGGAGCTGTTTTTT.

This chain joins TRBV27 and TRBJ2-7; D possibly corresponds to TRBD1 (6 bases). Germline CDR1 is MNHEY and CDR2 is SMNVEV (reference sequence). V was shortened by 7 bases and J by 0 bases, with 28 bases between the two germline ends. CDR3 length: 19 amino acids. The CDR3 DNA reads TGTGCCAGCAATCATAAGGTGGGGCAGGGGTCCTATTACTCCTACGAGCAGTACTTC. It yields the protein CASNHKVGQGSYYSYEQYF.

The CDR3 bases are TGTGCCAGCAGCTCCCGTGTCCAGGGGCTGGTCTATGGCTACACCTTC. Translating it yields CASSSRVQGLVYGYTF. The chain joins TRBV5-5 to TRBJ1-2, with D perhaps TRBD1 (6 bases). This CDR3 is 16 amino acids long. V gave up 3 bases and J gave up 4 bases, with 19 bases separating them. The germline V gene has CDR1 SGHKS and CDR2 YYEKEE (reference sequence). The whole variable domain, filled in from reference TRBV5-5 and TRBJ1-2, reads DAGVTQSPTHLIKTRGQQVTLRCSPISGHKSVSWYQQVLGQGPQFIFQYYEKEERGRGNFPDRFSARQFPNYSSELNVNALLLGDSALYLCASSSRVQGLVYGYTFGSGTRLTVV.

V is TRBV6-6 and J is TRBJ1-5; possible D gene TRBD1, 6 bases. CDR3 length equals 16 residues. V dropped 6 bases and J dropped 3 bases, with 18 bases sitting between them. The germline V gene has CDR1 MNHNY and CDR2 SVGAGI (reference sequence). CDR3 region: CASRPGAGQINQPQHF. Here the CDR3 DNA reads TGTGCCAGCAGACCCGGAGCTGGACAGATCAATCAGCCCCAGCATTTT.

This clone was observed once. The rearrangement joins TRBV19 to TRBJ1-1; possible D gene TRBD1, 6 bases. The CDR3 is 12 amino acids. Germline values: CDR1 LNHDA, CDR2 SQIVND (reference sequence). V was shortened by 7 bases and J by 6 bases, with 12 bases between the two germline ends. CDR3 sequence reads: CASIGGLSEAFF. DNA of the CDR3: TGTGCCAGTATAGGGGGTCTTTCTGAAGCTTTCTTT.

The J gene is TRBJ2-7, the V gene TRBV10-1; 9 positions agree with TRBD1. Germline V gene sequence: CDR1 WNHNN, CDR2 SYGVQD (reference sequence). V shed 7 bases, J shed 3 bases, and the junction held 7 bases outside the gene matches. This CDR3 has 14 residues. The CDR3: CASTGQGKNYEQYF. The CDR3 coding sequence is TGCGCCAGCACGGGACAGGGAAAAAACTACGAGCAGTACTTC.

The chain joins TRBV7-9 to TRBJ2-1; D is ambiguous. Germline V lookup: CDR1 SEHNR, CDR2 FQNEAQ (reference sequence). The CDR3 spans 14 residues. The V and J ends lost 4 bases and 8 bases respectively, with 15 bases between them. The CDR3 DNA reads TGTGCCAGCAGCTCTATCTGGGGTCTCGATGAGCAGTTCTTC. Translating gives CASSSIWGLDEQFF.

The CDR3, as DNA: TGCGCCAGCAGCCAAGCTCGACCTGGAAACACCATATATTTT. Its translation is CASSQARPGNTIYF. The J gene is TRBJ1-3, the V gene TRBV4-1, with D unresolved. This CDR3 has 14 residues. With 1 base removed from V and 2 bases from J, the gap between germline ends came to 6 bases. Germline CDR1 MGHRA, CDR2 YSYEKL.

The rearrangement links TRBV5-1 to TRBJ1-2; D not certain. The CDR3 covers 13 residues. CDR1 is SGHRS, CDR2 YFSETQ, per germline. V was shortened by 3 bases and J by 10 bases, with 16 bases between the two germline ends. CDR3 coding DNA: TGCGCCAGCAGCTCTTCTTTTAGCGATTACTACACCTTC. This codes for CASSSSFSDYYTF.